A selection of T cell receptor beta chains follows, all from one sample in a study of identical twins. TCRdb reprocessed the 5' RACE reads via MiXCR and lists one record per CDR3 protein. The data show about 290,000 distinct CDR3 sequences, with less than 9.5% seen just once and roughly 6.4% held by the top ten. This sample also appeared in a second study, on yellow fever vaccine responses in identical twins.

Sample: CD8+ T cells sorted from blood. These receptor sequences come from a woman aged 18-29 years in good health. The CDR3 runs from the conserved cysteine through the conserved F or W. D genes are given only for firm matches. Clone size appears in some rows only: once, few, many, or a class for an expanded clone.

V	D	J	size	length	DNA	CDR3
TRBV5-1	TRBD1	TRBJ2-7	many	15	TGCGCCAGCAGCTTGGGTTCAAACAGGGGTTACGAGCAGTACTTC	CASSLGSNRGYEQYF
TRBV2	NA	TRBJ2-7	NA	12	TGTGCCAGCAGGAGGGGATGGGACGAGCAGTACTTC	CASRRGWDEQYF
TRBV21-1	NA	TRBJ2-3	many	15	TGTGCCAGCAGGGCGGCGGGAGGTGATTCAGATACGCAGTATTTT	CASRAAGGDSDTQYF
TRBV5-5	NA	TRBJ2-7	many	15	TGTGCCAGCAGCTTGAACAGTAGGATCACCTACGAGCAGTACTTC	CASSLNSRITYEQYF
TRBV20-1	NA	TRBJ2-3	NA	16	TGCAGTGCTAAACACCCGGGACACTCAATTAGAGATACGCAGTATTTT	CSAKHPGHSIRDTQYF
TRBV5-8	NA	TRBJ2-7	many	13	TGTGCCAGCAGCTTATGGCAGACGCTCGAGCAGTACTTC	CASSLWQTLEQYF
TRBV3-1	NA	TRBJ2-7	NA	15	TGTGCCTGCAGCCAAGAAAGGGGGACGGACTACGAGCAGTACTTC	CACSQERGTDYEQYF
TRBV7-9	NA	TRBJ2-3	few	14	TGTGCCAGCAGCTGGAGAGACAGGCCAGATACGCAGTATTTT	CASSWRDRPDTQYF
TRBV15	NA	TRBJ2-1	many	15	TGTGCCACCAGCAGAGATTCCCGGTCTTTCGGTGAGCAGTTCTTC	CATSRDSRSFGEQFF
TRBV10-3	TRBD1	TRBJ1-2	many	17	TGTGCCATCAGTGATCCCGGGACAGGGCCCAACAACTATGGCTACACCTTC	CAISDPGTGPNNYGYTF
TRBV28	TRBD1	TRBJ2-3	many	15	TGTGCCAGCAGTTCGCCAGGGGGCATGTCAGATACGCAGTATTTT	CASSSPGGMSDTQYF
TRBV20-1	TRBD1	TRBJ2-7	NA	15	TGCAGTGCTAGAACCGGGACAGCCTTTCCCTACGAGCAGTACTTC	CSARTGTAFPYEQYF
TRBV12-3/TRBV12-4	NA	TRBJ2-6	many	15	TGTGCCAGCAGCCTCCCCAGGGCTGGGGCCAACGTCCTGACTTTC	CASSLPRAGANVLTF
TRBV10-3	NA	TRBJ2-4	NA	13	TGTGCCATCAGTGAGTCGGCAGAACATATTCAGTACTTC	CAISESAEHIQYF
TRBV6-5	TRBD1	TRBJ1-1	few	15	TGTGCCAGCAGTTACAGTAGGGGGCAGAACACTGAAGCTTTCTTT	CASSYSRGQNTEAFF
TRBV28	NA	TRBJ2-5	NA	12	TGTGCCAGCAGTTCCAGGGTGTCTGCCCAGTACTTC	CASSSRVSAQYF
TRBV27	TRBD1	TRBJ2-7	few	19	TGTGCCAGCAGAATGAGTTACCTGGATACAGGGGGCGAGTCCTACGAGCAGTACTTC	CASRMSYLDTGGESYEQYF
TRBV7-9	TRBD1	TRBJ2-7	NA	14	TGTGCCAGCAGCGGCCAACCGACAGGGCACGAGCAGTACTTC	CASSGQPTGHEQYF
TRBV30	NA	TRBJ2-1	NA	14	TGTGCCTGGGTGGTAGAGAGCTCCTACAATGAGCAGTTCTTC	CAWVVESSYNEQFF
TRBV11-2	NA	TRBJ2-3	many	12	TGTGCCAGCAGCCCGCCCGAGCGTACGCAGTATTTT	CASSPPERTQYF
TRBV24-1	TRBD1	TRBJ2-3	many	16	TGTGCCACCAGTGATTGGGGACAGTCTAGCACAGATACGCAGTATTTT	CATSDWGQSSTDTQYF
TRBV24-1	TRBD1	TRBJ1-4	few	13	TGTGCCACCAGTGATTCGGGACAGGGAAAACTGTTTTTT	CATSDSGQGKLFF
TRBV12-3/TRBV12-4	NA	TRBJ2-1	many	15	TGTGCCAGCACCCAGGTGGGCGACTCCTACAATGAGCAGTTCTTC	CASTQVGDSYNEQFF
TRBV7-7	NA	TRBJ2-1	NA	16	TGTGCTAGCAGCTTAGGAGGCCCAAGCTCCTACAATGAGCAGTTCTTC	CASSLGGPSSYNEQFF
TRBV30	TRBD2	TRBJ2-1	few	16	TGTGCCTGGAGTCATATGCTGGGACTAGCAAGCCATGAGCAGTTCTTC	CAWSHMLGLASHEQFF
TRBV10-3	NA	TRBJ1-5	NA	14	TGTGCCATCAGTGCCGCAGATAGCAATCAGCCCCAGCATTTT	CAISAADSNQPQHF
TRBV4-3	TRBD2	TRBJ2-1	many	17	TGCGCCAGCAGCCAAGCCCGAGGGCTAGCGGGATACAATGAGCAGTTCTTC	CASSQARGLAGYNEQFF